The TCR beta chain under discussion was sequenced for a study of CD8+ T cells in alopecia areata. Background on the study: Treated individuals took tofacitinib by mouth, 5 to 10 mg twice daily.

CD4+ and CD8+ T cells were sorted from PBMCs stained for CD3, CD4 and CD8. RNA extraction and reverse transcription yielded cDNA as sequencing template. Generated by immunoSEQ multiplex PCR, the TCRdb table keeps only in-frame clones and is missing some. The sample has around 140,000 clones; under 60% are singletons. CDR3 length equals 14 residues. Germline CDR1 MNHNY, CDR2 SVGAGI (reference sequence). V was pared by 6 bases and J by 5 bases, with 14 bases between. The source material was CD4+ T cells sorted from blood, sampled at week 0. This clonotype was sampled from a human donor with alopecia areata. The chain carries TRBV6-6 and TRBJ1-5; tentative D call: TRBD1 (5 bases). For the CDR3, the DNA is TGTGCCAGCAGATTCAGGGTACAGGATCAGCCCCAGCATTTT. It translates to CASRFRVQDQPQHF.